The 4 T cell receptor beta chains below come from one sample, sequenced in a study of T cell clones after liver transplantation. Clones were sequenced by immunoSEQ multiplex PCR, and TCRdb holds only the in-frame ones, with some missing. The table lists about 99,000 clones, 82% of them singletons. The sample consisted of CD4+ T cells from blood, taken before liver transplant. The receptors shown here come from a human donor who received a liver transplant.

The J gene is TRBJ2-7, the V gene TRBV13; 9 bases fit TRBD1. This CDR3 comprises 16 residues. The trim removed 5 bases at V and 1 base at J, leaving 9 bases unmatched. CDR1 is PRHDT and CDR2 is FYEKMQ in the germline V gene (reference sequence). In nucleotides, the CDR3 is TGTGCCAGCAGCCCCCTGGACAGGGGCAATTCCTACGAGCAGTACTTC. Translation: CASSPLDRGNSYEQYF.

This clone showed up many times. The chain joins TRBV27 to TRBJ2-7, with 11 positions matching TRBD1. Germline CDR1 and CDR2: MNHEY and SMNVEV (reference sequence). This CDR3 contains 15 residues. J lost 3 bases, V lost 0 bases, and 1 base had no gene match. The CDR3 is CASSLSGTGGYEQYF. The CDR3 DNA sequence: TGTGCCAGCAGTTTATCGGGGACAGGGGGCTACGAGCAGTACTTC.

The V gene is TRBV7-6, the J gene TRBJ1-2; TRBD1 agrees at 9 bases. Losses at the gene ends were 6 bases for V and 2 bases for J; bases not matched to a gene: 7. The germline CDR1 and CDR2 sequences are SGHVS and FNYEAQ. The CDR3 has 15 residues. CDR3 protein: CASSPSGTGNYGYTF. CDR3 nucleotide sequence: TGTGCCAGCAGTCCTTCCGGGACAGGGAACTATGGCTACACCTTC.

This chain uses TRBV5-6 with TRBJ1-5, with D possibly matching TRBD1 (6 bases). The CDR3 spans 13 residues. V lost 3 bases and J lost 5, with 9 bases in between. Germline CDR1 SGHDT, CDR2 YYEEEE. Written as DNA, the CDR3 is TGTGCCAGCAGCTATACAGGGTATCAGCCCCAGCATTTT. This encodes CASSYTGYQPQHF.